Given below is one T cell receptor (beta chain) in context. Its antigen is not known. Other DNA sequences in the same sample also yield this CDR3. The donors were members of the validation cohort, which comprised about 120 subjects and was separate from the first cohort of roughly 700 subjects. The sample originates from a study of cytomegalovirus exposure and HLA in healthy donors. General study results and limits: According to a later analysis, TCR clusters from the first cohort tended to co-occur in the 120 or so validation repertoires.

The data were produced by immunoSEQ multiplex PCR, yet TCRdb's version contains in-frame clones alone and is incomplete. This table has roughly 60,000 clones, about 96% appearing once. The CDR3 is made up of 14 amino acids. V was trimmed by 3 bases and J by 1 base, leaving 7 bases between them. CDR1 is KGHSH, CDR2 LQKENI, per germline. The specimen sequenced was PBMCs. The rearrangement joins TRBV18 to TRBJ1-3; D may be TRBD1 (5 bases). The source of this sequence is a woman between 18 and 29 years old in good health and CMV-seronegative. CDR3 sequence reads: CASSPAGSGNTIYF. CDR3 in DNA: TGTGCCAGCTCACCGGCAGGGTCTGGAAACACCATATATTTT. Looking up the rest from reference TRBV18 and TRBJ1-3 gives the full variable domain: NAGVMQNPRHLVRRRGQEARLRCSPMKGHSHVYWYRQLPEEGLKFMVYLQKENIIDESGMPKERFSAEFPKEGPSILRIQQVVRGDSAAYFCASSPAGSGNTIYFGEGSWLTVV.